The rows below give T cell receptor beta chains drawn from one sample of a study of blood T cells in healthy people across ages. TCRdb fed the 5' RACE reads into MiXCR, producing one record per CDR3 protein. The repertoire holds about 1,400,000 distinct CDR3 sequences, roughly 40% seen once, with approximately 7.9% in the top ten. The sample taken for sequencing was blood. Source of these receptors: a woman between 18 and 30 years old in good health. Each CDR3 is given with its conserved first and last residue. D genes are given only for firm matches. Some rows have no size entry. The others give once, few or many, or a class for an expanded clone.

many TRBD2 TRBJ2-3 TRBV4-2 TGTGCCAGCAGCCCCCCCCTGGCGGGGGGTATTGATACGCAGTATTTT CASSPPLAGGIDTQYF
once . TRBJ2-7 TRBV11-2 TGTGCCAGCAGCTTAGGAGGGTGGGATTCCTACGAGCAGTACTTC CASSLGGWDSYEQYF
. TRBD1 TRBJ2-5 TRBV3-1 TGTGCCAGCAGCGAAGGGGGCGGAACTAACAATGAGCAGTACTTC CASSEGGGTNNEQYF
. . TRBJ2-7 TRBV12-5 TGTGCTAGTGGGCGGGCGAGGGGCGCGAACTACGAGCAGTACTTC CASGRARGANYEQYF
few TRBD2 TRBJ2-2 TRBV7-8 TGTGCCAGCAGCTTCCCAGCAGCTAGCGGGAGTTACACCGGGGAGCTGTTTTTT CASSFPAASGSYTGELFF
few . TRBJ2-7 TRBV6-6 TGTGCCAGCAGTTACAACGAGGGCCAGTACTTC CASSYNEGQYF
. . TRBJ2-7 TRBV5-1 TGTGCCAGCATGGGGGGCCCCCACTACGAGCAGTACTTC CASMGGPHYEQYF
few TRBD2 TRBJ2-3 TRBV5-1 TGCGCCAGCAGCCCGAGACTCGCAGCGGGACGCACAGATACGCAGTATTTT CASSPRLAAGRTDTQYF
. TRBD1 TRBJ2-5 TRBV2 TGTGCCACCACACCGGGACAGGGTAAGATCAACCAAGAGACCCAGTACTTC CATTPGQGKINQETQYF
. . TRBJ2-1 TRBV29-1 TGCATCGCTCACCCTCAAAGGACAGGACCACTAGCGCGAGGGTGGGATGAGCAGTTCTTC CIAHPQRTGPLARGWDEQFF
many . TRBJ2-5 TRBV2 TGTGCCAGCAGGGGCAGGGACTTCCAAGAGACCCAGTACTTC CASRGRDFQETQYF
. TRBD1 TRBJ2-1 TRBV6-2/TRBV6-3 TGTGCCAGCAGTGTACAGGGGTCCAGTGAGCAGTTCTTC CASSVQGSSEQFF
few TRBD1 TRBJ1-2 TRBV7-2 TGTGCCAGTAGCTTAGCGACAGGGATCGGCTACACCTTC CASSLATGIGYTF
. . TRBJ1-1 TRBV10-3 TGTGCCATCAGTGTTGGGAGGATGAACACTGAAGCTTTCTTT CAISVGRMNTEAFF
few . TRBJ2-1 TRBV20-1 TGCAGTGCTTCCGATCCACCTCGAAATGAGCAGTTCTTC CSASDPPRNEQFF
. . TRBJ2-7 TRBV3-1 TGTGCCAGCAGCCAAGCCTTTGGGGTCGAGCAGTACTTC CASSQAFGVEQYF